Below, one T cell receptor beta chain is given with its context. Its antigen is unidentified. Germline V gene lookup returns CDR1 MGHDK and CDR2 SYGVNS. Trimming removed 4 bases at V and 3 bases at J, with 13 bases between. The length of the CDR3 is 14 residues. This sample stems from a study of shared clonotypes between healthy human individuals. In the study overall: A couple of women and a few men aged 18 to 49 made up the donors. Overall study results and limits: Some clonotypes were shared by all four sorted-subset donors, while others were not shared. The non-shared ones had lower generation probabilities than the shared ones.

How the authors handled the data: With immunoSEQ giving junction-only sequences and no quality scores, filtering differed. Some clones are missing from TCRdb's copy, which holds only in-frame ones; the method was immunoSEQ multiplex PCR. V, J and clone size were drawn from that table, and D and trimming were deduced from the DNA. The sample carries 1.6 million or so clones, approximately 96% recorded once. All donors were healthy HIV-negative adults lacking recent acute infections or vaccinations. The source material was naive CD4+ T cells sorted from blood. Subset described: CD45RA+ positively selected. The sequence derives from a man aged 30 to 39 in good health. The genes are TRBV25-1 and TRBJ2-7; D gene uncertain. The CDR3 sequence is CASSATPPYYEQYF. Written as DNA, the CDR3 is TGTGCCAGCAGTGCAACCCCCCCATACTACGAGCAGTACTTC.